This passage covers 13 T cell receptor beta chains from one sample sequenced in a study of T-cell reconstitution after alpha-beta-depleted transplantation in children. Molecular barcoding with unique molecular identifiers was used for the TCRbeta library. TCRdb processed the PCR reads anew with MiXCR; each CDR3 protein has one entry. The table records around 78,000 distinct CDR3 sequences, less than 15% of them present only once. Sample: PBMCs, mostly from graft donor cells, taken 180 days after TCRalphabeta/CD19-depleted stem cell transplant. All receptors derive from a male patient aged 2-9 years who had a stem cell transplant for acute lymphoblastic leukemia, so the T cells may come from the graft donor.

The V and J genes are TRBV20-1 and TRBJ2-2; 9 bases line up with TRBD1. The V and J ends lost 5 bases and 6 bases, in that order; junction bases with no gene match: 7. Looked up from germline, CDR1 is DFQATT and CDR2 is SNEGSKA (reference sequence). This CDR3 region has 14 residues. CDR3 sequence (DNA): TGCAGTGCTTCCGGGACAGGGACACCCGGGGAGCTGTTTTTT. Translated, it gives CSASGTGTPGELFF.

The genes are TRBV9 and TRBJ2-1, with 11 bases identical to TRBD1. Germline assignment: CDR1 SGDLS and CDR2 YYNGEE. CDR3 length equals 15 residues. The ends lost 3 bases at V and 4 bases at J; junction bases unmatched: 3. Written as DNA, the CDR3 is TGTGCCAGCAGCGCCCGGGACAGGGGGTACAATGAGCAGTTCTTC. Amino acids: CASSARDRGYNEQFF.

This clonotype was detected only a few times. The chain carries TRBV7-2 and TRBJ2-3; D is possibly TRBD1 or TRBD2 (6 bases each). The V and J ends lost 5 bases and 6 bases respectively, with 18 bases between them. The CDR3 consists of 15 residues. CDR1 is SGHTA and CDR2 is FQGNSA in the germline V gene. CDR3 loop: CASSRGGAGVDTQYF. CDR3 DNA: TGTGCCAGCAGCCGTGGAGGGGCAGGGGTGGATACGCAGTATTTT.

This clonotype has a single count. The chain recombines TRBV5-6 with TRBJ1-3, with D uncertain. Germline V gene lookup returns CDR1 SGHDT and CDR2 YYEEEE. The CDR3 extends over 14 amino acids. V was cut by 1 base and J by 4 bases, with 9 bases left in between. CDR3: CASSLTSLGNTIYF. The DNA for the CDR3 is TGTGCCAGCAGCTTGACGTCTCTCGGAAACACCATATATTTT.

This clonotype has a handful of counts. This chain joins TRBV28 and TRBJ1-6, with 9 bases fitting TRBD1. The J segment lost 4 bases and the V segment lost 5 bases, leaving 6 bases of the junction unmatched. This CDR3 contains 16 residues. Germline values: CDR1 MDHEN, CDR2 SYDVKM. The CDR3 reads CASSATGGAYNSPLHF. CDR3 coding DNA: TGTGCCAGCAGTGCTACAGGGGGCGCATATAATTCACCCCTCCACTTT.

This clonotype has ten or more counts. The V call is TRBV12-3 or TRBV12-4, the J call TRBJ2-7; D unclear. The V gene lost 3 bases and the J gene lost 3 bases, with 3 bases spanning the gap. This CDR3 spans 11 amino acids. The CDR3 DNA reads as TGTGCCAGCAGTTTCAACTACGAGCAGTACTTC. Residues: CASSFNYEQYF.

The genes are TRBV5-1 and TRBJ2-5, with D perhaps matching TRBD1 (5 bases). This CDR3 spans 13 amino acids. The germline CDR1 and CDR2 sequences are SGHRS and YFSETQ. V was cut by 0 bases and J by 3 bases, with 6 bases left in between. For the CDR3, the DNA is TGCGCCAGCAGCTTGGGCAGGGAAGAGACCCAGTACTTC. Translating gives CASSLGREETQYF. The full variable domain, its missing parts supplied by reference TRBV5-1 and TRBJ2-5, is KAGVTQTPRYLIKTRGQQVTLSCSPISGHRSVSWYQQTPGQGLQFLFEYFSETQRNKGNFPGRFSGRQFSNSRSEMNVSTLELGDSALYLCASSLGREETQYFGPGTRLLVL.

There are many counts of this clonotype. The CDR3 DNA reads TGTGCCAGCAGCTTACAGGGGCGGATTAGTACGCAGTATTTT. Protein product: CASSLQGRISTQYF. The gene calls are TRBV7-3 and TRBJ2-3; D may be TRBD1 (6 bases). CDR3 length equals 14 residues. V was trimmed by 2 bases and J by 8 bases, leaving 14 bases between them. Per the germline V gene, CDR1 is SGHTA and CDR2 is FQGTGA.

This clonotype was detected only a few times. V is TRBV5-1 and J is TRBJ1-3, with D unresolved. The V gene's germline CDR1 is SGHRS and CDR2 YFSETQ. The V and J ends lost 0 bases and 2 bases respectively, with 9 bases between them. The CDR3 runs 15 residues. DNA of the CDR3: TGCGCCAGCAGCTTGGAGTGGCAGCCTGGAAACACCATATATTTT. Its translation: CASSLEWQPGNTIYF.

The table lists this clonotype with a few counts. This chain connects TRBV9 to TRBJ1-2; possible D gene TRBD1, 5 bases. V was pared by 0 bases and J by 4 bases, with 10 bases between. This CDR3 is built from 14 residues. Germline V gene lookup returns CDR1 SGDLS and CDR2 YYNGEE. The CDR3 bases are TGTGCCAGCAGCGTAGGAACAGGAAGCTATGGCTACACCTTC. This sequence encodes CASSVGTGSYGYTF.

This clonotype has more than one count but fewer than ten. The rearrangement joins TRBV11-2 to TRBJ1-3, with D possibly being TRBD1 (6 bases). The V gene lost 0 bases and the J gene lost 0 bases, with 12 bases spanning the gap. The CDR3 covers 17 residues. Germline CDR1 and CDR2: SGHAT and FQNNGV. For the CDR3, the DNA is TGTGCCAGCAGCTTAGATTTCAGGGGTTCCTCTGGAAACACCATATATTTT. This codes for CASSLDFRGSSGNTIYF.

The table lists this clonotype with a few counts. This chain joins TRBV4-3 and TRBJ2-1, with 8 bases that match TRBD2. V lost 6 bases, J lost 0 bases, and 4 bases stayed unmatched. Germline V CDR1 and CDR2: LGHNA, YSLEER. CDR3 length: 15 residues. The CDR3 region is CASSTSGSSYNEQFF. The CDR3 DNA reads as TGCGCCAGCAGTACTAGCGGCAGCTCCTACAATGAGCAGTTCTTC.

DNA for the CDR3: TGTGCCAGCAGTTACCAGGAGGCCTATGGCTACACCTTC. This translates into CASSYQEAYGYTF. The V and J genes are TRBV12-3 or TRBV12-4 and TRBJ1-2; D unresolved. V lost 4 bases, J lost 4 bases, and 10 bases lay in between. CDR3 length: 13 residues.